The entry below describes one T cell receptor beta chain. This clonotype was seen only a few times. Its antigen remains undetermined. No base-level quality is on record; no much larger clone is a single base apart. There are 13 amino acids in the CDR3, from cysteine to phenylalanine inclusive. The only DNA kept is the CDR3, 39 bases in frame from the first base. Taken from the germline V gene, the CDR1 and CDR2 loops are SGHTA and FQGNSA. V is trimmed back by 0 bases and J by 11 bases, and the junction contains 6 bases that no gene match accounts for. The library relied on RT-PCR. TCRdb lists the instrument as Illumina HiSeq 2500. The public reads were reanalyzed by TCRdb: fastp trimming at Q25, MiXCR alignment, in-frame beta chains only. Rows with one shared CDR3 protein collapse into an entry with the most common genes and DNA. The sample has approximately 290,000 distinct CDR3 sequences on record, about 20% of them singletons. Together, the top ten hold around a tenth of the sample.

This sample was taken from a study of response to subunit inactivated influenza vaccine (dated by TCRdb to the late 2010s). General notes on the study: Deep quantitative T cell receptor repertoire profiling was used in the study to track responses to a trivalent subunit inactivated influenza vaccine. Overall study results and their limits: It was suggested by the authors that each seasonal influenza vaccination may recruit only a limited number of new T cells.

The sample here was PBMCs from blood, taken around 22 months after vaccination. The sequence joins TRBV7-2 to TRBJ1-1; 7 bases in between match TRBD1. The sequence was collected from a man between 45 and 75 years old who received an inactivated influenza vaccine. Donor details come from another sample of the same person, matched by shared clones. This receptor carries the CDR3 CASSLAVGTEAFF. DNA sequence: TGTGCCAGCAGCTTAGCGGTTGGGACAGAGGCTTTCTTT.